These 28 T cell receptor beta chains came from one sample sequenced in a study of OX40 agonist ivuxolimab in advanced cancers. The data were produced by immunoSEQ multiplex PCR, yet TCRdb's version contains in-frame clones alone and is incomplete. The table shows 100,000 to 150,000 clones, with roughly 92% occurring only once. Sequencing was performed on CD4+ or CD8+ T cells sorted from blood, taken in a trial of the OX40 agonist ivuxolimab. The receptor set was obtained from an adult with an advanced solid tumor such as melanoma, head and neck, liver or kidney cancer.

The chain recombines TRBV19 with TRBJ2-3, with D perhaps TRBD2 (6 bases). CDR1 LNHDA and CDR2 SQIVND come from the germline V gene (reference sequence). V was shortened by 8 bases and J by 8 bases, with 14 bases between the two germline ends. The CDR3 consists of 12 residues. CDR3 protein: CASRSVGGTQYF. In DNA form, the CDR3 reads TGTGCCAGTCGTAGTGTGGGGGGTACGCAGTATTTT.

V usage is TRBV19 and J usage is TRBJ2-7, with TRBD2 as a possible D gene (6 bases). CDR1 LNHDA and CDR2 SQIVND come from the germline V gene (reference sequence). The CDR3 has 16 amino acids. V shed 1 base and J shed 2 bases, with 15 bases lying between them. The CDR3 DNA follows: TGTGCCAGTAGTATAGGGGGGGAGACACCTACCTACGAGCAGTACTTC. Encoded protein: CASSIGGETPTYEQYF.

The chain is built from TRBV5-1 and TRBJ2-2; TRBD2 aligns across 8 bases. The CDR3 sequence is 17 residues long. Germline V lookup: CDR1 SGHRS, CDR2 YFSETQ. The V segment lost 0 bases and the J segment 1 base; nucleotides outside the gene matches: 5. In DNA form, the CDR3 reads TGCGCCAGCAGCTTGGGATTAGCGGGACTGAACACCGGGGAGCTGTTTTTT. It specifies CASSLGLAGLNTGELFF.

The chain has TRBV7-9 and TRBJ2-7; weak D call: TRBD1 (5 bases). The CDR3 is 16 residues long. V dropped 4 bases and J dropped 0 bases, with 16 bases sitting between them. Germline V gene data show CDR1 as SEHNR and CDR2 as FQNEAQ (reference sequence). Here the CDR3 reads CASSWGGALGSYEQYF. The CDR3, as DNA: TGTGCCAGCAGCTGGGGTGGGGCCCTCGGCTCCTACGAGCAGTACTTC.

V gene TRBV18 combines with J gene TRBJ2-3, with TRBD1 matching over 9 bases. Trimming cost V 3 bases and J 5 bases; bases outside gene matches: 6. Germline V gene data show CDR1 as KGHSH and CDR2 as LQKENI. CDR3 size: 15 residues. CDR3 region: CASSPLQGAGDTQYF. DNA of the CDR3: TGTGCCAGCTCACCCTTACAGGGGGCGGGAGATACGCAGTATTTT.

The V and J genes are TRBV10-3 and TRBJ2-7; 8 bases line up with TRBD1. Germline V lookup: CDR1 ENHRY, CDR2 SYGVKD. This CDR3 has 14 residues. Trimming at V came to 7 bases and at J to 3 bases, leaving 8 bases not matched to a gene. The CDR3 nucleotides are TGTGCCATCAAACCTTCGACAGGGGACTACGAGCAGTACTTC. It codes for CAIKPSTGDYEQYF.

This sequence joins TRBV2 and TRBJ2-2, with D possibly called TRBD1 or TRBD2 (5 bases each). Germline CDR1 and CDR2: SNHLY and FYNNEI. Deletions cut 4 bases from V and 5 bases from J, with 8 bases between. CDR3 length equals 13 residues. The CDR3 reads CASSVWGTGELFF. For the CDR3, the DNA is TGTGCCAGCAGTGTTTGGGGGACCGGGGAGCTGTTTTTT.

The rearrangement uses TRBV7-8 and TRBJ2-1; 7 positions agree with TRBD2. The V gene end was trimmed by 8 bases and the J gene end by 5 bases; junction bases not matched to a gene: 15. This CDR3 has 16 residues. CDR1 and CDR2 (germline): SGHVS, FQNEAQ. The CDR3 DNA sequence: TGTGCCAGCGGCGGGACGCCGACTAGCTACAACAATGAGCAGTTCTTC. Its translation is CASGGTPTSYNNEQFF. Combining the CDR3 with reference TRBV7-8 and TRBJ2-1 gives the whole variable domain GAGVSQSPRYKVAKRGQDVALRCDPISGHVSLFWYQQALGQGPEFLTYFQNEAQLDKSGLPSDRFFAERPEGSVSTLKIQRTQQEDSAVYLCASGGTPTSYNNEQFFGPGTRLTVL.

This clone appeared a few times. J is TRBJ2-1 and V is TRBV7-2; a weak D match, TRBD2 (6 bases). V lost 3 bases and J 9 bases, leaving 15 bases between the germline ends. The CDR3 covers 14 residues. In germline, CDR1 is SGHTA, CDR2 FQGNSA. The CDR3 reads CASSFSGRSGEQFF. DNA of the CDR3: TGTGCCAGCAGCTTTTCCGGGAGAAGTGGTGAGCAGTTCTTC.

CDR3 nucleotide sequence: TGTGCCAGCACCCCCCGGACGGTCACCTACGAGCAGTACTTC. This codes for CASTPRTVTYEQYF. This chain links TRBV2 with TRBJ2-7; D unresolved. CDR3 length: 14 residues. Germline V gives CDR1 SNHLY, CDR2 FYNNEI. V dropped 7 bases and J dropped 2 bases, with 15 bases sitting between them.

V usage is TRBV4-1 and J usage is TRBJ2-7; D gene uncertain. V lost 1 base and J 6 bases, leaving 10 bases between the germline ends. CDR1 and CDR2 from the germline V gene are MGHRA and YSYEKL. CDR3 length equals 13 residues. The CDR3 protein is CASSQAAVFEQYF. For the CDR3, the DNA is TGCGCCAGCAGCCAAGCAGCCGTTTTCGAGCAGTACTTC.

In DNA, the CDR3 is TGTGCCAGCAGCCCTAGACTAGCTGTGGGTATCGGGGAGCTGTTTTTT. Translation gives CASSPRLAVGIGELFF. The J gene is TRBJ2-2, the V gene TRBV4-2, with TRBD2 identical over 7 bases. Trimming cost V 4 bases and J 7 bases; bases outside gene matches: 12. This CDR3 contains 16 residues. Germline V CDR1 and CDR2: LGHNA, YNFKEQ.

V is TRBV4-2 and J is TRBJ2-7; 11 bases line up with TRBD2. V shed 4 bases, J shed 4 bases, and the junction held 15 bases outside the gene matches. The germline V gene has CDR1 LGHNA and CDR2 YNFKEQ. The CDR3 is 18 amino acids. Here the CDR3 reads CASSRDTGTSGPFYEQYF. CDR3 DNA sequence: TGTGCCAGCAGCCGAGACACCGGGACTAGCGGACCCTTTTACGAGCAGTACTTC.

The chain is built from TRBV28 and TRBJ2-7, with 9 bases matching TRBD2. Trimming took 6 bases from V and 5 from J; bases not matched to a gene: 11. The CDR3 loop spans 15 amino acids. The germline V gene encodes CDR1 MDHEN and CDR2 SYDVKM. DNA for the CDR3: TGTGCCAGCAGCACCAACGGTAGCGGGAGAGACGAGCAGTACTTC. Amino acids: CASSTNGSGRDEQYF.

On this clone: Mismatch with germline at one junction end may stem from a read error. The rearrangement links TRBV7-7 to TRBJ2-5, with D unresolved. The CDR3 sequence is 14 residues long. From germline, CDR1 is SSHAT and CDR2 FNYEAQ (reference sequence). As DNA, the CDR3 is TGTGCTAGCAGCCTTCTTCGTGTTGGAGAGACCCAGTACTTC. This gives the protein CASSLLRVGETQYF.

This chain joins TRBV5-1 and TRBJ2-5, with 7 bases that match TRBD1. Germline values: CDR1 SGHRS, CDR2 YFSETQ. The CDR3 consists of 15 residues. The V and J ends lost 4 bases and 4 bases, in that order; junction bases with no gene match: 10. The CDR3 is CASSPETGHPETQYF. The CDR3 DNA is TGCGCCAGCAGCCCGGAGACAGGGCACCCAGAGACCCAGTACTTC.

The rearrangement uses TRBV5-1 and TRBJ2-3, with a tentative D call TRBD1 (7 bases). Germline loops: CDR1 SGHRS, CDR2 YFSETQ. The CDR3 extends over 13 amino acids. V was clipped by 7 bases and J by 0 bases, with 9 bases between them. As DNA, the CDR3 is TGCGCCAGCGCGGGACAGAGCACAGATACGCAGTATTTT. This gives the protein CASAGQSTDTQYF.

The rearrangement uses TRBV30 and TRBJ2-5, with 8 nucleotides matching TRBD1. The germline gives CDR1 GTSNPN, CDR2 SVGIG (reference sequence). The CDR3 is 16 residues long. The trim removed 4 bases at V and 4 bases at J, leaving 14 bases unmatched. CDR3 in DNA: TGTGCCTGGAATAGAGAACAGGGGGTTTCAGGAGAGACCCAGTACTTC. Its translation: CAWNREQGVSGETQYF.

The CDR3: CASSSRAVSETQYF. CDR3 in DNA: TGCGCCAGCAGCTCTAGGGCAGTGTCAGAGACCCAGTACTTC. The chain carries TRBV5-1 and TRBJ2-5; D gene unclear. V lost 3 bases and J lost 4, with 13 bases in between. This CDR3 has 14 residues. The V gene's germline CDR1 is SGHRS and CDR2 YFSETQ.

The CDR3 nucleotides are TGTGCCAGCAGCCAAGTAATGGCCGGGGAGCTGTTTTTT. This gives the protein CASSQVMAGELFF. The chain uses TRBV14 and TRBJ2-2; D gene ambiguous. The germline gives CDR1 SGHDN, CDR2 FVKESK. CDR3 length: 13 residues. Trimming left V 1 base short and J 6 bases short, with 6 bases between.

The chain links TRBV27 to TRBJ2-7, with D tentatively TRBD1 or TRBD2 (5 bases each). The CDR3 extends over 13 amino acids. CDR1 is MNHEY and CDR2 is SMNVEV in the germline V gene (reference sequence). V lost 2 bases and J lost 3, with 8 bases in between. CDR3 DNA sequence: TGTGCCAGCAGTTTAGGGGCGGGCTACGAGCAGTACTTC. Translated, it gives CASSLGAGYEQYF.

V and J are TRBV27 and TRBJ2-5; D is unclear. The DNA end is more similar to TRBJ2-7, so the J call may be wrong. Germline V gives CDR1 MNHEY, CDR2 SMNVEV (reference sequence). The CDR3 contains 14 residues. The CDR3 spells CASSPLTYSYEQYF. The CDR3 DNA reads as TGTGCCAGCAGTCCCTTGACATACTCCTACGAGCAGTACTTC.

This clone occurred once. This sequence joins TRBV9 and TRBJ2-3, with 7 bases aligning to TRBD1. The CDR3 loop spans 18 amino acids. CDR1 is SGDLS, CDR2 YYNGEE, per germline. The V segment lost 4 bases and the J segment 6 bases; nucleotides outside the gene matches: 20. CDR3 in DNA: TGTGCCAGCAGCAACACAAACCTCCGGGACAGCTTTTCTGATACGCAGTATTTT. It yields the protein CASSNTNLRDSFSDTQYF.

The chain recombines TRBV5-1 with TRBJ1-2; tentative D call: TRBD1 (6 bases). The V end lost 0 bases, the J end lost 6 bases, and 18 bases lay between the germline ends. The CDR3 consists of 16 residues. Germline CDR1 is SGHRS and CDR2 is YFSETQ. The CDR3 DNA follows: TGCGCCAGCAGCTTGGACGTCGGGGGCCTTAGAAATGGCTACACCTTC. This codes for CASSLDVGGLRNGYTF.

The chain has TRBV27 and TRBJ2-1, with 11 bases identical to TRBD2. The CDR3 extends over 17 amino acids. CDR1 and CDR2 (germline): MNHEY, SMNVEV (reference sequence). Trimming at V came to 5 bases and at J to 3 bases, leaving 9 bases not matched to a gene. In nucleotides, the CDR3 is TGTGCCAGCAGTCCCCTGATTAGCGGGAGGGGCTACAATGAGCAGTTCTTC. It translates to CASSPLISGRGYNEQFF.

This sequence joins TRBV4-3 and TRBJ1-6; 11 positions agree with TRBD1. CDR3 length: 17 residues. Germline V gene sequence: CDR1 LGHNA, CDR2 YSLEER. With V trimmed by 0 bases and J by 10 bases, 8 bases remained unmatched. In nucleotides, the CDR3 is TGCGCCAGCAGCCAAGATCGGAGGACAGGGGGCGCGTCACCCCTCCACTTT. Its translation: CASSQDRRTGGASPLHF.

DNA for the CDR3: TGCGCCAGCAACCCTCAAGCGGGAGTGGGCTACGAGCAGTACTTC. The encoded protein is CASNPQAGVGYEQYF. This chain connects TRBV5-1 to TRBJ2-7, with TRBD2 matching over 8 bases. With V trimmed by 6 bases and J by 3 bases, 11 bases remained unmatched. Germline CDR1 SGHRS, CDR2 YFSETQ. CDR3 length: 15 amino acids.

J is TRBJ2-3 and V is TRBV16; D unclear. The length of the CDR3 is 14 residues. Per the germline V gene, CDR1 is KGHSY and CDR2 is FQNENV. V shed 0 bases and J shed 4 bases, with 8 bases lying between them. This CDR3 reads CASSQSGRADTQYF. In DNA form, the CDR3 reads TGTGCCAGCAGCCAATCTGGCCGCGCAGATACGCAGTATTTT.